Each of the 10 T cell receptor beta chains below was sequenced from the same sample in a study of T cell responses to AZD1222 COVID-19 vaccine. Profiling relied on immunoSEQ multiplex PCR, and the TCRdb table lists in-frame clones only, not all of them. The sample includes more than 95,000 clones, around 88% of them seen just once. The source material was peripheral blood, sampled 28 days after the second AZD1222 dose. The source of these receptors is an adult who received the AZD1222 COVID-19 vaccine.

The V call is TRBV6-2 or TRBV6-3, the J call TRBJ2-7; the match to TRBD1 covers 9 bases. CDR3 length equals 14 residues. Germline V CDR1 and CDR2: MNHEY, SVGEGT. V lost 6 bases to trimming and J lost 5 bases; unmatched junction nucleotides: 8. CDR3 region: CASSRRTGAHEQYF. CDR3 coding DNA: TGTGCCAGCAGCAGAAGGACAGGGGCCCACGAGCAGTACTTC.

V gene TRBV4-1 combines with J gene TRBJ2-3; TRBD2 agrees at 9 bases. The germline gives CDR1 MGHRA, CDR2 YSYEKL. V lost 2 bases to trimming and J lost 4 bases; unmatched junction nucleotides: 7. There are 16 residues in the CDR3. The CDR3 nucleotides are TGCGCCAGCAGCCAATGGGGCGGGGGGGGCGCAGATACGCAGTATTTT. Residues: CASSQWGGGGADTQYF.

J is TRBJ1-1 and V is TRBV5-4; D unclear. In germline, CDR1 is SGHNT, CDR2 YYREEE (reference sequence). V was cut by 1 base and J by 0 bases, with 10 bases left in between. The CDR3 is made up of 15 amino acids. The CDR3 spells CASSLYIGLNTEAFF. Here the CDR3 DNA reads TGTGCCAGCAGCTTGTACATCGGACTGAACACTGAAGCTTTCTTT.

The chain carries TRBV5-4 and TRBJ2-2; a possible D gene is TRBD1 (6 bases). V was shortened by 0 bases and J by 5 bases, with 8 bases between the two germline ends. This CDR3 is 14 amino acids long. The germline V gene encodes CDR1 SGHNT and CDR2 YYREEE (reference sequence). CDR3 in amino acids: CASSLGTGTGELFF. For the CDR3, the DNA is TGTGCCAGCAGCTTGGGTACAGGGACCGGGGAGCTGTTTTTT.

The chain recombines TRBV11-3 with TRBJ1-1; the D is unclear. The ends were cut back, 2 bases at V and 0 bases at J, with 13 bases in the middle. The CDR3 extends over 16 amino acids. CDR1 and CDR2 from the germline V gene are SGHNT and YENEEA. CDR3 sequence: CASSLTAATMNTEAFF. The CDR3 DNA reads TGTGCCAGCAGCTTAACTGCTGCGACCATGAACACTGAAGCTTTCTTT. Variable domain in full (rest from reference TRBV11-3 and TRBJ1-1): EAGVVQSPRYKIIEKKQPVAFWCNPISGHNTLYWYLQNLGQGPELLIRYENEEAVDDSQLPKDRFSAERLKGVDSTLKIQPAELGDSAVYLCASSLTAATMNTEAFFGQGTRLTVV.

The V and J genes are TRBV19 and TRBJ2-1; 7 nucleotides agree with TRBD1. The CDR3 is 19 amino acids. CDR1 is LNHDA and CDR2 is SQIVND in the germline V gene (reference sequence). With 1 base clipped from V and 0 bases from J, the junction kept 12 bases outside the gene matches. In DNA form, the CDR3 reads TGTGCCAGTAGTATAGTTGGAGCAGGGGGAAGATTCTCCTACAATGAGCAGTTCTTC. It yields the protein CASSIVGAGGRFSYNEQFF.

V and J are TRBV2 and TRBJ1-1; weak D call: TRBD1 (6 bases). CDR1 and CDR2 from the germline V gene are SNHLY and FYNNEI. There are 14 residues in the CDR3. V shed 8 bases and J shed 0 bases, with 13 bases lying between them. This chain's CDR3 is CASSPDRMNTEAFF. As DNA, the CDR3 is TGTGCCAGCTCTCCGGACAGAATGAACACTGAAGCTTTCTTT.

This clone was seen only a few times. The genes are TRBV3-1 (or the pseudogene TRBV3-2) and TRBJ2-3; no definite D call. The CDR3 runs 16 residues. Trimming shortened V by 4 bases and J by 3 bases, and 17 bases separated the two germline ends. CDR1 LGHDT and CDR2 YNNKEL come from the germline V gene (reference sequence). The CDR3 reads CASSRASLSVTDTQYF. The CDR3 DNA is TGTGCCAGCAGCCGTGCAAGTCTGAGCGTTACAGATACGCAGTATTTT.

The chain has TRBV2 and TRBJ1-2; no clear D gene. Germline loops: CDR1 SNHLY, CDR2 FYNNEI. The CDR3 length is 13 residues. V was cut by 10 bases and J by 4 bases, with 16 bases left in between. CDR3 residues: CAISRTEAYGYTF. The CDR3 bases are TGTGCCATATCCAGGACTGAGGCCTATGGCTACACCTTC.

The chain couples TRBV13 to TRBJ2-1; the D gene could be TRBD1 or TRBD2 (5 bases each). The V and J ends lost 4 bases and 0 bases respectively, with 13 bases between them. The CDR3 spans 16 residues. CDR1 and CDR2 from the germline V gene are PRHDT and FYEKMQ (reference sequence). CDR3 bases: TGTGCCAGCAGCTGGGACGAGGAAAGCTCCTACAATGAGCAGTTCTTC. Translating it yields CASSWDEESSYNEQFF.